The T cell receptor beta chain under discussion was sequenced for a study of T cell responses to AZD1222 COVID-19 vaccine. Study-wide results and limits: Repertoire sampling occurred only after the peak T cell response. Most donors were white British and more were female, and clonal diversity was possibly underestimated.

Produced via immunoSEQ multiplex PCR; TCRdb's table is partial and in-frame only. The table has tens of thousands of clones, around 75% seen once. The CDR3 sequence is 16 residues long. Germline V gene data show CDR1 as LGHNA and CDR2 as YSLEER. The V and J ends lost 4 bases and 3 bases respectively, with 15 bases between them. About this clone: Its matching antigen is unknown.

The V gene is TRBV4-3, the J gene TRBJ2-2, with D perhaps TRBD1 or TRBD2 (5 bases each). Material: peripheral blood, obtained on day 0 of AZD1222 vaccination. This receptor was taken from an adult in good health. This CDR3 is CASSPVQGAHTGELFF. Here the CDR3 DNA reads TGCGCCAGCAGCCCGGTGCAGGGAGCTCACACCGGGGAGCTGTTTTTT.